The 10 T cell receptor beta chains in this list originate from one sample, sequenced in a study of cytotoxic CD8 clonotypes in ibrutinib-treated CLL. Measured with immunoSEQ multiplex PCR; TCRdb has only the in-frame clones, and not every one. Counted here are 75,000 to 80,000 clones, roughly 80% occurring once; the ten biggest clones make up about two fifths. Sequencing was performed on PBMCs, taken after 24 months of ibrutinib treatment. The receptors shown here come from a human donor with chronic lymphocytic leukemia.

This clone was counted once. The V and J genes are TRBV19 and TRBJ1-1; D is undetermined. V lost 5 bases to trimming and J lost 6 bases, with 10 bases between them. This CDR3 region has 12 residues. CDR1 LNHDA and CDR2 SQIVND come from the germline V gene (reference sequence). This chain's CDR3 is CASSFGSSEAFF. CDR3 nucleotides: TGTGCCAGTAGTTTTGGGTCTTCTGAAGCTTTCTTT.

The chain employs TRBV7-9 and TRBJ1-1; D is undetermined. V gave up 2 bases and J gave up 1 base, with 5 bases separating them. The CDR3 totals 13 residues. Looked up from germline, CDR1 is SEHNR and CDR2 is FQNEAQ (reference sequence). CDR3 in DNA: TGTGCCAGCAGCTTAAGGCAGAACACTGAAGCTTTCTTT. As protein: CASSLRQNTEAFF.

The chain couples TRBV4-2 to TRBJ2-2; TRBD2 matches 10 bases. Per the germline V gene, CDR1 is LGHNA and CDR2 is YNFKEQ. This CDR3 is 18 amino acids long. V was pared by 8 bases and J by 7 bases, with 19 bases of the junction left unmatched. Written as DNA, the CDR3 is TGTGCCAGCGCCCTAGCGGGGGATGGGAGCGGAGGGGACGGGGAGCTGTTTTTT. Translating it yields CASALAGDGSGGDGELFF.

V is TRBV6-1 and J is TRBJ2-2; 9 bases agree with TRBD1. V shed 6 bases and J 5 bases; nucleotides not matched to a gene: 7. This CDR3 has 15 residues. CDR1 MNHNS and CDR2 SASEGT come from the germline V gene. CDR3 sequence (DNA): TGTGCCAGCAGAAAGGACAGGGGTTGGACCGGGGAGCTGTTTTTT. It specifies CASRKDRGWTGELFF.

The V gene is TRBV7-2, the J gene TRBJ2-1, with a possible D match to TRBD2 (6 bases). CDR1 and CDR2 (germline): SGHTA, FQGNSA. This CDR3 has 13 residues. Trimming cost V 9 bases and J 8 bases, with 17 bases left between them. The CDR3 sequence is CASSSGFRDEQFF. The CDR3 DNA sequence: TGTGCCAGTTCCAGCGGGTTCCGGGATGAGCAGTTCTTC.

In its sample, this clone was seen a few times. This rearrangement joins TRBV6-5 to TRBJ1-1, with unresolved D. Deletions cut 4 bases from V and 1 base from J, with 7 bases between. CDR1 is MNHEY and CDR2 is SVGAGI in the germline V gene. The CDR3 runs to 13 residues. CDR3 loop: CASSSETNTEAFF. The CDR3 DNA reads as TGTGCCAGCAGTTCTGAGACGAACACTGAAGCTTTCTTT.

The V and J genes are TRBV4-3 and TRBJ2-7, with 9 bases identical to TRBD2. Germline V gene sequence: CDR1 LGHNA, CDR2 YSLEER. The CDR3 contains 16 residues. V shed 1 base, J shed 2 bases, and the junction held 6 bases outside the gene matches. The CDR3 region is CASSQVASGIPYEQYF. In nucleotides, the CDR3 is TGCGCCAGCAGCCAAGTTGCTAGCGGGATTCCCTACGAGCAGTACTTC.

The chain has TRBV6-5 and TRBJ2-7; D is ambiguous. Germline lookup yields CDR1 MNHEY and CDR2 SVGAGI. CDR3 size: 16 residues. V was pared by 0 bases and J by 0 bases, with 12 bases between. In DNA form, the CDR3 reads TGTGCCAGCAGTTACTCGTTACAGACGAGCTCCTACGAGCAGTACTTC. It yields the protein CASSYSLQTSSYEQYF.

The V call is TRBV30, the J call TRBJ2-7; 7 positions match TRBD2. The germline V gene encodes CDR1 GTSNPN and CDR2 SVGIG (reference sequence). V shed 5 bases, J shed 2 bases, and the junction held 6 bases outside the gene matches. The CDR3 runs 13 residues. CDR3 nucleotide sequence: TGTGCCTGGGCTAAACTAGCGACCTACGAGCAGTACTTC. Translated, it gives CAWAKLATYEQYF.

The chain carries TRBV6-5 and TRBJ2-2; no firm D call. This CDR3 has 15 amino acids. V lost 0 bases, J lost 1 base, and 6 bases lay in between. Per the germline V gene, CDR1 is MNHEY and CDR2 is SVGAGI. The CDR3 DNA follows: TGTGCCAGCAGTTACTCGATTGGGAACACCGGGGAGCTGTTTTTT. It translates to CASSYSIGNTGELFF.